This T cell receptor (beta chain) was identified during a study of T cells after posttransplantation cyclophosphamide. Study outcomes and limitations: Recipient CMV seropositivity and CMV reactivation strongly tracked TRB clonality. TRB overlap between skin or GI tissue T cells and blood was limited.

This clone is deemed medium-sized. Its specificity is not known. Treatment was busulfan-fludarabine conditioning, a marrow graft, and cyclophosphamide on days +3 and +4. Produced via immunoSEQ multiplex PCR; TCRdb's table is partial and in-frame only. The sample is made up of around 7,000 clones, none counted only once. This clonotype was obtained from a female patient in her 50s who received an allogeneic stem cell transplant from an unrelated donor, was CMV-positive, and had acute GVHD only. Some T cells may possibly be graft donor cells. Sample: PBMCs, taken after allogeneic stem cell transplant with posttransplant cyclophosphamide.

CDR3 nucleotide sequence: TGTGCCAGCAGTTACGGCAGGGGGGACACTGAAGCTTTCTTT. This codes for CASSYGRGDTEAFF. V and J are TRBV6-6 and TRBJ1-1, with TRBD1 matching 7 bases. This CDR3 contains 14 residues. Unmatched junction bases numbered 3, after V lost 2 bases and J lost 3 bases. CDR1 MNHNY and CDR2 SVGAGI come from the germline V gene (reference sequence).